This TCR beta chain was found in a study of cytomegalovirus exposure and HLA in healthy donors. This CDR3 contains 16 residues. In germline, CDR1 is LNHNV, CDR2 YYDKDF (reference sequence). V lost 2 bases, J lost 1 base, and 6 bases stayed unmatched. On this clone itself: As yet, its antigen is unknown.

In the PCR, 60 Vbeta and 13 Jbeta primers were used. Method: immunoSEQ multiplex PCR; TCRdb's copy keeps in-frame clones and lacks some. The data show about 160,000 clones, about 75% seen once. Findings of the study overall: Accurate HLA-A and HLA-B prediction from TCR beta sequences was reported for most subjects. TCR beta chains numbering about 160 were designated cytomegalovirus-associated. An analysis done earlier found most TCR beta V segments productive about 87% or about 30% of the time. HLA alleles were associated with around 17,000 TCR beta sequences in a later analysis at 0.05 false discovery rate.

This TCR came from a woman between 50 and 59 years old in good health and CMV-seropositive. The chain recombines TRBV15 with TRBJ1-1; 8 positions match TRBD1. The sample taken for sequencing was PBMCs. CDR3 coding DNA: TGTGCCACCAGCAGAAGATATGGACAGGGGAACACTGAAGCTTTCTTT. This translates into CATSRRYGQGNTEAFF.